This T cell receptor (beta chain) originates from a study of neurological immune-mediated disorders. This clonotype was detected many times. TCRdb analysed the 5' RACE reads with MiXCR anew, one entry per CDR3 protein. Of some 60,000 distinct CDR3 sequences in the sample, around 3.5% were seen once. CDR1 is SGHRS and CDR2 is YFSETQ in the germline V gene. Trimming cost V 4 bases and J 2 bases, with 12 bases left between them. The CDR3 is made up of 14 amino acids. Specimen: PBMCs. The sequence was collected from a woman aged 25 to 45 with multiple sclerosis. The chain joins TRBV5-1 to TRBJ2-5; perhaps TRBD1 as D (7 bases). CDR3 in DNA: TGCGCCAGCAGCCGCGGGACAGCTCAAGAGACCCAGTACTTC. This gives the protein CASSRGTAQETQYF.